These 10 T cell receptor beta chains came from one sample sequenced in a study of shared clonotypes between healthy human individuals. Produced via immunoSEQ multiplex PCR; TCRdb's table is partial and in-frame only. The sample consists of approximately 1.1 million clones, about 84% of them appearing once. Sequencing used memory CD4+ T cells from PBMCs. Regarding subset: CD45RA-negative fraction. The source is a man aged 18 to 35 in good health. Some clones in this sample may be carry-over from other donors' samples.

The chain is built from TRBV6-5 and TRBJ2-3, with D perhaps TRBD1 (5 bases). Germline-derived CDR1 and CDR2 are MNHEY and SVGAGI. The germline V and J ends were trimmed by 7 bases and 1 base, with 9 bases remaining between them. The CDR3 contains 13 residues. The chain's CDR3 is CASTGHRTDTQYF. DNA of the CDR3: TGTGCCAGCACCGGACATCGCACAGATACGCAGTATTTT.

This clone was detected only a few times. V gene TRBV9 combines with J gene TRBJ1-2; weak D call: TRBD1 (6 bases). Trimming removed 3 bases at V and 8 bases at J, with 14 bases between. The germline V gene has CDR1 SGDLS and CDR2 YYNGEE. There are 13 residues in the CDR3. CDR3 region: CASSAVRGLGYTF. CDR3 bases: TGTGCCAGCAGCGCCGTTCGGGGGCTGGGCTACACCTTC. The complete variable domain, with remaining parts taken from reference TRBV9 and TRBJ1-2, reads DSGVTQTPKHLITATGQRVTLRCSPRSGDLSVYWYQQSLDQGLQFLIQYYNGEERAKGNILERFSAQQFPDLHSELNLSSLELGDSALYFCASSAVRGLGYTFGSGTRLTVV.

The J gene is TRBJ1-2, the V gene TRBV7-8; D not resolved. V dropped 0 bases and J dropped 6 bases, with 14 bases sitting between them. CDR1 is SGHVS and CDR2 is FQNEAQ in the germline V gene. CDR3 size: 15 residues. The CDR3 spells CASSLARAGLDGYTF. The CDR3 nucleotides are TGTGCCAGCAGCTTAGCGCGTGCAGGTCTTGATGGCTACACCTTC.

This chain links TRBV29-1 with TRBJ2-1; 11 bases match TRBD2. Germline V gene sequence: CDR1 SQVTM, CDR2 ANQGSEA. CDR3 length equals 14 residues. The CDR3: CMGSGRANYNEQFF. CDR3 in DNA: TGCATGGGTAGCGGGAGGGCAAACTACAATGAGCAGTTCTTC.

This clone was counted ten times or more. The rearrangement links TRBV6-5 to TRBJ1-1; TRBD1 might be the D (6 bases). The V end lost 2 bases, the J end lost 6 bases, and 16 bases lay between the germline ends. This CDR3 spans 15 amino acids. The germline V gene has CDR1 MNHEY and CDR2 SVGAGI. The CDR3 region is CASSYLGSGAPEAFF. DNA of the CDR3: TGTGCCAGCAGTTACCTGGGGTCAGGGGCGCCTGAAGCTTTCTTT.

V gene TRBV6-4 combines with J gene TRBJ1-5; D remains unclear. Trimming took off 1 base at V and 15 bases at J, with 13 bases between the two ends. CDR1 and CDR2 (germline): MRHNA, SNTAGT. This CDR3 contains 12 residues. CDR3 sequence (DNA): TGTGCCAGCAGTGACTGCGGGCCATCGAGGCATTTT. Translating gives CASSDCGPSRHF.

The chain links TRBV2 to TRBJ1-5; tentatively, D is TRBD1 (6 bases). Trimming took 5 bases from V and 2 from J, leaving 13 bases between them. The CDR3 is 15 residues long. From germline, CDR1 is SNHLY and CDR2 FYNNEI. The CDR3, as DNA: TGTGCCAGCAGTTACAGGGAGGGGGGCAATCAGCCCCAGCATTTT. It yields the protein CASSYREGGNQPQHF.

In DNA form, the CDR3 reads TGCGCCAGCAGCCCGACAGACCGCCGCTCTGGGGCCAACGTCCTGACTTTC. Protein product: CASSPTDRRSGANVLTF. This chain uses TRBV4-1 with TRBJ2-6, with D possibly being TRBD1 (5 bases). This CDR3 has 17 amino acids. The V gene's germline CDR1 is MGHRA and CDR2 YSYEKL. The germline V and J ends were trimmed by 4 bases and 0 bases, with 13 bases remaining between them.

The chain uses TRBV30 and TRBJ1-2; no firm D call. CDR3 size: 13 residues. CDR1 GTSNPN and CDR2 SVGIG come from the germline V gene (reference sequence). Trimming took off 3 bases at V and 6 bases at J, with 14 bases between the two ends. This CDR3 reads CAWSHRRTDGYTF. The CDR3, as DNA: TGTGCCTGGAGCCACAGACGGACGGATGGCTACACCTTC.

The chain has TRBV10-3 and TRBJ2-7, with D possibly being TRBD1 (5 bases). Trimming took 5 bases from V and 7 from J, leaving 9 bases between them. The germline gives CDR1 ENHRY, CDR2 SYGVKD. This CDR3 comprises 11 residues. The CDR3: CAISNPGEQYF. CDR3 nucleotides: TGTGCCATCAGTAACCCAGGGGAGCAGTACTTC.